Each of the 28 T cell receptor beta chains below was sequenced from the same sample in a study of cytomegalovirus exposure and HLA in healthy donors. Vbeta (60) and Jbeta (13) primers were used in the PCR. Only in-frame clones appear in the TCRdb table, and some are missing; sequencing was by immunoSEQ multiplex PCR. Of about 120,000 clones in the sample, roughly 70% were seen once. The sequenced sample consisted of PBMCs. The receptors come from a man younger than 40 in good health and CMV-seronegative.

This clone has just a few counts. V and J are TRBV2 and TRBJ1-4; 11 nucleotides agree with TRBD1. The CDR3 has 16 amino acids. Germline V gene data show CDR1 as SNHLY and CDR2 as FYNNEI. The V and J ends lost 6 bases and 3 bases, in that order; junction bases with no gene match: 6. CDR3 sequence (DNA): TGTGCCAGCAGAGATCCGGGACAGGGGGCTAATGAAAAACTGTTTTTT. Residues: CASRDPGQGANEKLFF.

The gene calls are TRBV11-2 and TRBJ2-7; tentative D call: TRBD1 (6 bases). Trimming cost V 5 bases and J 6 bases, with 14 bases left between them. The germline V gene has CDR1 SGHAT and CDR2 FQNNGV. This CDR3 region has 13 residues. In DNA, the CDR3 is TGTGCCAGCAGCCCAGGAAAAGGGGGCGAGCAGTACTTC. This sequence encodes CASSPGKGGEQYF.

The J gene is TRBJ1-3, the V gene TRBV6-5, with TRBD1 as a possible D gene (6 bases). V gave up 6 bases and J gave up 4 bases, with 16 bases separating them. The germline V gene has CDR1 MNHEY and CDR2 SVGAGI. The CDR3 runs to 15 residues. The CDR3 loop reads CASSYNRQVGNTIYF. The CDR3 DNA reads TGTGCCAGCAGCTACAATAGACAGGTCGGAAACACCATATATTTT.

The chain uses TRBV7-3 and TRBJ2-5; 9 nucleotides line up with TRBD2. V lost 5 bases, J lost 6 bases, and 7 bases stayed unmatched. Germline loops: CDR1 SGHTA, CDR2 FQGTGA. This CDR3 is 14 amino acids long. The CDR3 reads CASSIPGTSQTQYF. The CDR3 coding sequence is TGTGCCAGCAGCATACCCGGGACTAGCCAGACCCAGTACTTC. Filled out from reference TRBV7-3 and TRBJ2-5, the complete variable domain reads GAGVSQTPSNKVTEKGKYVELRCDPISGHTALYWYRQSLGQGPEFLIYFQGTGAADDSGLPNDRFFAVRPEGSVSTLKIQRTERGDSAVYLCASSIPGTSQTQYFGPGTRLLVL.

V is TRBV5-6 and J is TRBJ1-5; 8 positions agree with TRBD1. The CDR3 has 15 residues. V lost 0 bases, J lost 5 bases, and 4 bases stayed unmatched. Per germline, CDR1 SGHDT and CDR2 YYEEEE. This chain's CDR3 is CASSLVRGPYQPQHF. Written as DNA, the CDR3 is TGTGCCAGCAGCTTGGTCAGGGGGCCTTATCAGCCCCAGCATTTT.

The gene calls are TRBV2 and TRBJ1-1, with TRBD1 matching over 7 bases. The germline gives CDR1 SNHLY, CDR2 FYNNEI. There are 14 residues in the CDR3. Trimming at V came to 4 bases and at J to 5 bases, leaving 7 bases not matched to a gene. CDR3 sequence: CASSGAGGVTEAFF. As DNA, the CDR3 is TGTGCCAGCAGTGGGGCAGGGGGTGTGACTGAAGCTTTCTTT. The full variable domain, rest sourced from reference TRBV2 and TRBJ1-1, is EPEVTQTPSHQVTQMGQEVILRCVPISNHLYFYWYRQILGQKVEFLVSFYNNEISEKSEIFDDQFSVERPDGSNFTLKIRSTKLEDSAMYFCASSGAGGVTEAFFGQGTRLTVV.

This rearrangement joins TRBV5-1 to TRBJ2-3, with TRBD2 as a possible D gene (6 bases). The germline V gene has CDR1 SGHRS and CDR2 YFSETQ. This CDR3 region has 19 residues. Trimming pared 0 bases from V and 4 bases from J, leaving 24 bases between. The CDR3 loop is CASSLGRASGLGAPDTQYF. DNA for the CDR3: TGCGCCAGCAGCTTGGGGAGGGCCTCTGGTCTAGGTGCGCCAGATACGCAGTATTTT.

The chain's CDR3 is CASSLQGDQPQHF. The CDR3 nucleotides read TGTGCCAGCAGCTTACAGGGCGATCAGCCCCAGCATTTT. J is TRBJ1-5 and V is TRBV7-2, with TRBD1 as a possible D gene (5 bases). The ends were cut back, 2 bases at V and 5 bases at J, with 7 bases in the middle. The CDR3 spans 13 residues. Germline V gene sequence: CDR1 SGHTA, CDR2 FQGNSA.

The gene calls are TRBV4-1 and TRBJ2-2; 10 bases are shared with TRBD1. Germline V gene data show CDR1 as MGHRA and CDR2 as YSYEKL. The CDR3 length is 17 residues. V lost 4 bases, J lost 6 bases, and 11 bases stayed unmatched. CDR3 sequence reads: CASSRQLGQGTSGELFF. The CDR3 DNA reads TGCGCCAGCAGCCGCCAGTTGGGACAGGGGACATCCGGGGAGCTGTTTTTT.

The genes are TRBV10-3 and TRBJ1-5; TRBD1 matches at 8 bases. The V segment lost 3 bases and the J segment 5 bases; nucleotides outside the gene matches: 6. This CDR3 is built from 15 residues. The germline V gene encodes CDR1 ENHRY and CDR2 SYGVKD. In nucleotides, the CDR3 is TGTGCCATCAGTGAACAGGGGGGGAGGCATCAGCCCCAGCATTTT. This encodes CAISEQGGRHQPQHF.

This chain uses TRBV27 with TRBJ2-2; 7 bases fit TRBD1. J lost 0 bases, V lost 3 bases, and 1 base had no gene match. The V gene's germline CDR1 is MNHEY and CDR2 SMNVEV (reference sequence). CDR3 length: 15 residues. In nucleotides, the CDR3 is TGTGCCAGCAGTTTCAGGGGGACGAACACCGGGGAGCTGTTTTTT. It yields the protein CASSFRGTNTGELFF.

The V gene is TRBV9, the J gene TRBJ1-1; the D is unclear. Looked up from germline, CDR1 is SGDLS and CDR2 is YYNGEE. Trimming cost V 0 bases and J 2 bases, with 17 bases left between them. This CDR3 has 17 residues. The CDR3: CASSVGSYPASNTEAFF. CDR3 coding DNA: TGTGCCAGCAGCGTAGGTAGTTACCCCGCTTCAAACACTGAAGCTTTCTTT.

This clone has a single count. The V and J genes are TRBV11-2 and TRBJ2-3; 11 bases line up with TRBD2. The trim removed 3 bases at V and 0 bases at J, leaving 2 bases unmatched. The CDR3 extends over 16 amino acids. CDR1 is SGHAT and CDR2 is FQNNGV in the germline V gene. CDR3 loop: CASSLGLAASTDTQYF. CDR3 coding DNA: TGTGCCAGCAGCTTGGGACTAGCGGCTAGCACAGATACGCAGTATTTT. Full variable domain (rest looked up from reference TRBV11-2 and TRBJ2-3): EAGVAQSPRYKIIEKRQSVAFWCNPISGHATLYWYQQILGQGPKLLIQFQNNGVVDDSQLPKDRFSAERLKGVDSTLKIQPAKLEDSAVYLCASSLGLAASTDTQYFGPGTRLTVL.

V gene TRBV27 combines with J gene TRBJ2-4, with 8 bases identical to TRBD2. V was pared by 2 bases and J by 8 bases, with 11 bases of the junction left unmatched. CDR3 length: 16 amino acids. CDR1 and CDR2 (germline): MNHEY, SMNVEV (reference sequence). The CDR3 region is CASSLLPGGGLDIQYF. As DNA, the CDR3 is TGTGCCAGCAGTTTACTCCCGGGGGGGGGATTGGACATTCAGTACTTC.

The chain links TRBV27 to TRBJ2-5; 7 bases fit TRBD2. With the DNA end fitting TRBJ2-7 better, the J assignment may be wrong. The CDR3 is made up of 14 amino acids. In germline, CDR1 is MNHEY, CDR2 SMNVEV (reference sequence). The DNA of the CDR3 is TGTGCCAGCAGTCGTCCCGGGAGGATCCACGAGCAGTACTTC. It specifies CASSRPGRIHEQYF.

The genes are TRBV29-1 and TRBJ2-7; unclear D gene. The CDR3 totals 12 residues. V dropped 5 bases and J dropped 2 bases, with 10 bases sitting between them. Germline V gene lookup returns CDR1 SQVTM and CDR2 ANQGSEA. Here the CDR3 reads CSVYADTYEQYF. CDR3 sequence (DNA): TGCAGCGTTTACGCAGATACCTACGAGCAGTACTTC.

This clone was observed once. The chain links TRBV6-5 to TRBJ1-1; TRBD1 is a possible D gene (5 bases). This CDR3 is 14 amino acids long. Deletions cut 6 bases from V and 1 base from J, with 12 bases between. Germline V CDR1 and CDR2: MNHEY, SVGAGI. This CDR3 reads CASRSGGGNTEAFF. In nucleotides, the CDR3 is TGTGCCAGCAGATCGGGGGGTGGGAACACTGAAGCTTTCTTT.

The chain is built from TRBV25-1 and TRBJ1-6; D is unclear. The CDR3 is 13 residues long. Germline CDR1 reads MGHDK; CDR2 reads SYGVNS. Between the trimmed V and J ends, which lost 1 base and 10 bases, there was a span of 8 bases. This CDR3 is CASSELSVSPLHF. CDR3 coding DNA: TGTGCCAGCAGTGAATTGAGTGTCTCACCCCTCCACTTT.

In its sample, this clone was seen a few times. The V gene is TRBV5-8, the J gene TRBJ1-2, with D perhaps TRBD1 (5 bases). Germline V gene sequence: CDR1 SGHTS, CDR2 YDEGEE. CDR3 length: 17 residues. Trimming took 0 bases from V and 1 from J, leaving 16 bases between them. The CDR3 is CASSLEAGRVYNYGYTF. The CDR3, as DNA: TGTGCCAGCAGCTTGGAAGCAGGCAGGGTCTATAACTATGGCTACACCTTC.

The V call is TRBV7-9, the J call TRBJ1-1, with 9 bases matching TRBD1. The CDR3 sequence is 13 residues long. V trimming: 4 bases; J trimming: 5 bases; junction bases outside the gene matches: 2. CDR1 and CDR2 (germline): SEHNR, FQNEAQ (reference sequence). The CDR3 here is CASSSDRGTEAFF. The CDR3 DNA reads as TGTGCCAGCAGCTCCGACAGGGGGACTGAAGCTTTCTTT.

There are a few counts of this clone. The gene calls are TRBV19 and TRBJ2-1; 10 bases are shared with TRBD1. The CDR3 totals 16 residues. V lost 5 bases, J lost 6 bases, and 10 bases stayed unmatched. Germline values: CDR1 LNHDA, CDR2 SQIVND (reference sequence). For the CDR3, the DNA is TGTGCCAGTAGTCGGGGACAGGGGATCATTAGCAATGAGCAGTTCTTC. It translates to CASSRGQGIISNEQFF.

The gene calls are TRBV6-6 and TRBJ2-7; D may be TRBD1 (6 bases). With 0 bases removed from V and 3 bases from J, the gap between germline ends came to 12 bases. Germline assignment: CDR1 MNHNY and CDR2 SVGAGI (reference sequence). The CDR3 totals 15 residues. The CDR3 here is CASSYSAGESYEQYF. CDR3 bases: TGTGCCAGCAGTTACTCGGCAGGGGAGAGCTACGAGCAGTACTTC.

This clone was counted only a few times. The chain combines TRBV19 with TRBJ1-5; the D is unclear. The germline V gene has CDR1 LNHDA and CDR2 SQIVND (reference sequence). This CDR3 region has 15 residues. V gave up 1 base and J gave up 3 bases, with 10 bases separating them. The CDR3 region has the DNA TGTGCCAGTAGTATAGTATCGAGGATCAATCAGCCCCAGCATTTT. It encodes CASSIVSRINQPQHF.

V usage is TRBV6-6 and J usage is TRBJ2-7; D may be TRBD2 (5 bases). The V gene lost 5 bases and the J gene lost 8 bases, with 19 bases spanning the gap. Germline V lookup: CDR1 MNHNY, CDR2 SVGAGI (reference sequence). This CDR3 is built from 14 residues. As DNA, the CDR3 is TGTGCCAGCAGTCCCCGGGTCACTAGGATCCAGCAGTACTTC. Translation gives CASSPRVTRIQQYF.

This clone has just one count. This chain uses TRBV19 with TRBJ1-1, with D perhaps matching TRBD1 (6 bases). The CDR3 extends over 16 amino acids. The germline V gene has CDR1 LNHDA and CDR2 SQIVND (reference sequence). V shed 8 bases and J shed 0 bases, with 19 bases lying between them. CDR3 bases: TGTGCCAGTGATCGTTTCGGGGGGCCAATGAACACTGAAGCTTTCTTT. Residues: CASDRFGGPMNTEAFF.

This rearrangement joins TRBV5-5 to TRBJ1-6; D is perhaps TRBD1 (6 bases). V lost 1 base to trimming and J lost 11 bases, with 10 bases between them. This CDR3 is built from 13 residues. Germline V CDR1 and CDR2: SGHKS, YYEKEE (reference sequence). In DNA form, the CDR3 reads TGTGCCAGCAGCTTGACAGGGTATCCACCCCTCCACTTT. Translation: CASSLTGYPPLHF.

This clone was counted between two and nine times. V gene TRBV11-2 combines with J gene TRBJ1-1, with D perhaps TRBD1 (5 bases). This CDR3 spans 13 amino acids. The germline V gene has CDR1 SGHAT and CDR2 FQNNGV. Trimming removed 3 bases at V and 7 bases at J, with 12 bases between. This CDR3 reads CASSFIRGIEAFF. The DNA for the CDR3 is TGTGCCAGCAGCTTTATTCGGGGGATTGAAGCTTTCTTT. Full variable domain (missing parts from reference TRBV11-2 and TRBJ1-1): EAGVAQSPRYKIIEKRQSVAFWCNPISGHATLYWYQQILGQGPKLLIQFQNNGVVDDSQLPKDRFSAERLKGVDSTLKIQPAKLEDSAVYLCASSFIRGIEAFFGQGTRLTVV.

This rearrangement joins TRBV18 to TRBJ2-7; 7 bases line up with TRBD1. Germline V gene sequence: CDR1 KGHSH, CDR2 LQKENI. This CDR3 is 16 amino acids long. The J segment lost 0 bases and the V segment lost 6 bases, leaving 11 bases of the junction unmatched. The CDR3 nucleotides are TGTGCCAGCTCCCCTCAGGGACAGCAAAGCTCCTACGAGCAGTACTTC. Its translation: CASSPQGQQSSYEQYF.